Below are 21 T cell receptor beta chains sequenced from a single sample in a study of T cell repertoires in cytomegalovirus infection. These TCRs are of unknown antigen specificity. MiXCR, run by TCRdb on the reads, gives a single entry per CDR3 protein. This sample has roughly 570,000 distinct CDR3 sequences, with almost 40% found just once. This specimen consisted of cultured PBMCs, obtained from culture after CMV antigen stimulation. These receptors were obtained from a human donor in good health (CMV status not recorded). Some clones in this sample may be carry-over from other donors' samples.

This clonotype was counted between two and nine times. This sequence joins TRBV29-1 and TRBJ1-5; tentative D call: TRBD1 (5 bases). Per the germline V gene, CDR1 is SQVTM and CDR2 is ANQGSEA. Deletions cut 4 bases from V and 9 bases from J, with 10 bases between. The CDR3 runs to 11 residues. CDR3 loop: CSVGGAGPQHF. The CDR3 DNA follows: TGCAGCGTTGGCGGGGCTGGGCCCCAGCATTTT.

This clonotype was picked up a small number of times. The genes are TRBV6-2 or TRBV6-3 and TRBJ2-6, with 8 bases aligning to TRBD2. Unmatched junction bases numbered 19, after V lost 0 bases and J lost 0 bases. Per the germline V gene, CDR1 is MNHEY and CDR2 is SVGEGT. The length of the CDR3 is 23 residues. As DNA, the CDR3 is TGTGCCAGCAGTTACTCGAGGGTCGTTCCAGTAGCGGGAAGAAGCTCTGGGGCCAACGTCCTGACTTTC. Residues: CASSYSRVVPVAGRSSGANVLTF.

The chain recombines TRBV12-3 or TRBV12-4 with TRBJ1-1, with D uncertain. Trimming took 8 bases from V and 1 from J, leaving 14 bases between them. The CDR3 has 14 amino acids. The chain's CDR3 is CASLRGFENTEAFF. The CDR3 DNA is TGTGCCAGCCTTCGCGGGTTCGAGAACACTGAAGCTTTCTTT.

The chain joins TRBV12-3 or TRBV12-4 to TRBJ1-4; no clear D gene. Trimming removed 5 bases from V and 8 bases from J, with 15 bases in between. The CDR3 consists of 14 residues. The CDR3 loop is CASSMRRAGEKLFF. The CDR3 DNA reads TGTGCCAGCAGTATGAGACGCGCCGGGGAAAAACTGTTTTTT.

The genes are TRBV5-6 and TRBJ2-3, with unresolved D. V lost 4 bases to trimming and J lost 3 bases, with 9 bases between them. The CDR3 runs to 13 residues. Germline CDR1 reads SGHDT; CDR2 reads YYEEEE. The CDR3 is CASSQVQTDTQYF. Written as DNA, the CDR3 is TGTGCCAGCAGCCAGGTACAAACAGATACGCAGTATTTT.

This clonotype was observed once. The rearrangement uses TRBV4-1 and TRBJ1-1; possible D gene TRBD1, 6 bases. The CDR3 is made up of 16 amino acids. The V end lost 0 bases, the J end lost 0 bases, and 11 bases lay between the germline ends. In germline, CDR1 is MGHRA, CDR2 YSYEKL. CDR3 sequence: CASSQDGGRVNTEAFF. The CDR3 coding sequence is TGCGCCAGCAGCCAAGATGGGGGCAGGGTGAACACTGAAGCTTTCTTT.

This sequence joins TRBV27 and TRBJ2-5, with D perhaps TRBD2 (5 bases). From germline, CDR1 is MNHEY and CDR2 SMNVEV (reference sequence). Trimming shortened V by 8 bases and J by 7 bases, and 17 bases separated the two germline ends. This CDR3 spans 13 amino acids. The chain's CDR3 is CASRTGQEGTQYF. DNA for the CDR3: TGTGCCAGCCGTACCGGGCAAGAGGGGACCCAGTACTTC.

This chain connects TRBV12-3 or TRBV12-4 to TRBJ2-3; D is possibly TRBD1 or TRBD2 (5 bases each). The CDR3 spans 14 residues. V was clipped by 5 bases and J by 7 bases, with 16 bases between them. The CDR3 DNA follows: TGTGCCAGCAGTACAGAGGGGATTACACATACGCAGTATTTT. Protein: CASSTEGITHTQYF.

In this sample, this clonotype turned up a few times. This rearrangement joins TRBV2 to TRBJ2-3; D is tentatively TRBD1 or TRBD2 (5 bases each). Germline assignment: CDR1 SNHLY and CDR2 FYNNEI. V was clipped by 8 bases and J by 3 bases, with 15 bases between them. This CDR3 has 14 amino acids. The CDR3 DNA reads TGTGCCAGCGGGACGCCCGGCGGGACAGATACGCAGTATTTT. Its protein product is CASGTPGGTDTQYF.

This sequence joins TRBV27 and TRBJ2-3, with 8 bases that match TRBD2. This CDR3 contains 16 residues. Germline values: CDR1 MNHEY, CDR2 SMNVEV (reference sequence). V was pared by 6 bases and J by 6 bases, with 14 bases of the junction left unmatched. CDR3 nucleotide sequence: TGTGCCAGCAGCACCCTCCTGGGACTAGTGGGCGATACGCAGTATTTT. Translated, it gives CASSTLLGLVGDTQYF.

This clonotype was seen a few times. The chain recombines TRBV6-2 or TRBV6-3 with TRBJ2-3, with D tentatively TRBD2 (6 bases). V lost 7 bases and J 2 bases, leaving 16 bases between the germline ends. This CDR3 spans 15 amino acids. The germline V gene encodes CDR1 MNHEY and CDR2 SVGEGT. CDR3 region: CASTPGTPYTDTQYF. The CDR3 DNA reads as TGTGCCAGCACCCCCGGGACTCCCTACACAGATACGCAGTATTTT.

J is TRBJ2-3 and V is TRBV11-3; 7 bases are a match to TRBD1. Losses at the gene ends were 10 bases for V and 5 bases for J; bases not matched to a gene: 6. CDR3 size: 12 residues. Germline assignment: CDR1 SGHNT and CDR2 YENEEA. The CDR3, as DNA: TGTGCCATCTCGGGACAGCAAGATACGCAGTATTTT. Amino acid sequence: CAISGQQDTQYF.

The CDR3 spells CASSLDYYSQDEQFF. The CDR3 DNA is TGTGCCAGCAGCTTAGATTACTACAGTCAAGATGAGCAGTTCTTC. The rearrangement uses TRBV7-6 and TRBJ2-1; no definite D call. This CDR3 is built from 15 residues. The germline V gene encodes CDR1 SGHVS and CDR2 FNYEAQ. The V gene lost 1 base and the J gene lost 8 bases, with 15 bases spanning the gap.

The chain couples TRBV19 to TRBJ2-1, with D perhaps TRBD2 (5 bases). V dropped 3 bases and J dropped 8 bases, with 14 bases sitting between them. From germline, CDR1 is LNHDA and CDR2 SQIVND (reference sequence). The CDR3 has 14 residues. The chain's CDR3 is CASSIDGNEDEQFF. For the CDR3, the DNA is TGTGCCAGTAGTATTGACGGGAACGAAGATGAGCAGTTCTTC. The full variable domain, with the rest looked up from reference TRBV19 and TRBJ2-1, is DGGITQSPKYLFRKEGQNVTLSCEQNLNHDAMYWYRQDPGQGLRLIYYSQIVNDFQKGDIAEGYSVSREKKESFPLTVTSAQKNPTAFYLCASSIDGNEDEQFFGPGTRLTVL.

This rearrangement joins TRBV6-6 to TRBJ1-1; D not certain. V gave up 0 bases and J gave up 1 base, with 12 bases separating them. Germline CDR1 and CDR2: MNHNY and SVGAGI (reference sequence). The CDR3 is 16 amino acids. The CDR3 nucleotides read TGTGCCAGCAGTTACTCGGAAGTCTCTCCGAACACTGAAGCTTTCTTT. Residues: CASSYSEVSPNTEAFF.

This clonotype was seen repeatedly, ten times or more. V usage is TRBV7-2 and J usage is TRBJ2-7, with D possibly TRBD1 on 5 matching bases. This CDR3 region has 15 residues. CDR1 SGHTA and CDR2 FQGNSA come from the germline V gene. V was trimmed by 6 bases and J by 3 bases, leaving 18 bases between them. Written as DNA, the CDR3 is TGTGCCAGCAGAGAATGGGGTAGGGGCGGCTACGAGCAGTACTTC. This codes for CASREWGRGGYEQYF. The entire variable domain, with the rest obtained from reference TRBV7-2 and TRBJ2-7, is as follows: GAGVSQSPSNKVTEKGKDVELRCDPISGHTALYWYRQSLGQGLEFLIYFQGNSAPDKSGLPSDRFSAERTGGSVSTLTIQRTQQEDSAVYLCASREWGRGGYEQYFGPGTRLTVT.

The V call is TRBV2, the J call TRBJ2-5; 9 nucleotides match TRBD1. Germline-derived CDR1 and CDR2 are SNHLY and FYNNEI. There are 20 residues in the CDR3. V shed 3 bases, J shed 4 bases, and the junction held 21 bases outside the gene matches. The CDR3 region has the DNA TGTGCCAGCAGTGATCCCGGGACAGGGAGGCGTTTTGTGGCCAGAGAGACCCAGTACTTC. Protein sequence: CASSDPGTGRRFVARETQYF.

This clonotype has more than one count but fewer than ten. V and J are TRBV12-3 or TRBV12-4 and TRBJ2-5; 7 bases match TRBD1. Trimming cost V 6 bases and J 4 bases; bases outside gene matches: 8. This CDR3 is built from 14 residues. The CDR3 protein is CASSRQGVGETQYF. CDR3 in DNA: TGTGCCAGCAGCCGACAGGGCGTGGGAGAGACCCAGTACTTC.

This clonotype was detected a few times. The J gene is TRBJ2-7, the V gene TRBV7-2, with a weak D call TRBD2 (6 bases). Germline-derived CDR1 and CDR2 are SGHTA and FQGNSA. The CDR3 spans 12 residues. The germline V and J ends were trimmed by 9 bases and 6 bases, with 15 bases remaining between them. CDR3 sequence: CASSRRGFEQYF. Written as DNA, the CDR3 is TGTGCCAGTTCCCGTCGGGGGTTCGAGCAGTACTTC. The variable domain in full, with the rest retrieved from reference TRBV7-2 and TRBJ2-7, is GAGVSQSPSNKVTEKGKDVELRCDPISGHTALYWYRQSLGQGLEFLIYFQGNSAPDKSGLPSDRFSAERTGGSVSTLTIQRTQQEDSAVYLCASSRRGFEQYFGPGTRLTVT.

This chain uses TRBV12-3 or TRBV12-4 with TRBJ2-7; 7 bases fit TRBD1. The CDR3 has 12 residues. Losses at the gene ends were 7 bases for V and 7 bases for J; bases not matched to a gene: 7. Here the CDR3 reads CASTGDRKEQYF. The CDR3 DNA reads TGTGCCAGCACCGGGGACAGAAAGGAGCAGTACTTC.

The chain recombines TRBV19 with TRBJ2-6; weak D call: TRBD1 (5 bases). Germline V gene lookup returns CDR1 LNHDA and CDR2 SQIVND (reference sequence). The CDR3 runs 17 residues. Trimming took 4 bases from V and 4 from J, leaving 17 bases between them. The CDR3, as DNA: TGTGCCAGTAGTACAAAACCGCAGGGCCTAGGGGCCAACGTCCTGACTTTC. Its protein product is CASSTKPQGLGANVLTF.